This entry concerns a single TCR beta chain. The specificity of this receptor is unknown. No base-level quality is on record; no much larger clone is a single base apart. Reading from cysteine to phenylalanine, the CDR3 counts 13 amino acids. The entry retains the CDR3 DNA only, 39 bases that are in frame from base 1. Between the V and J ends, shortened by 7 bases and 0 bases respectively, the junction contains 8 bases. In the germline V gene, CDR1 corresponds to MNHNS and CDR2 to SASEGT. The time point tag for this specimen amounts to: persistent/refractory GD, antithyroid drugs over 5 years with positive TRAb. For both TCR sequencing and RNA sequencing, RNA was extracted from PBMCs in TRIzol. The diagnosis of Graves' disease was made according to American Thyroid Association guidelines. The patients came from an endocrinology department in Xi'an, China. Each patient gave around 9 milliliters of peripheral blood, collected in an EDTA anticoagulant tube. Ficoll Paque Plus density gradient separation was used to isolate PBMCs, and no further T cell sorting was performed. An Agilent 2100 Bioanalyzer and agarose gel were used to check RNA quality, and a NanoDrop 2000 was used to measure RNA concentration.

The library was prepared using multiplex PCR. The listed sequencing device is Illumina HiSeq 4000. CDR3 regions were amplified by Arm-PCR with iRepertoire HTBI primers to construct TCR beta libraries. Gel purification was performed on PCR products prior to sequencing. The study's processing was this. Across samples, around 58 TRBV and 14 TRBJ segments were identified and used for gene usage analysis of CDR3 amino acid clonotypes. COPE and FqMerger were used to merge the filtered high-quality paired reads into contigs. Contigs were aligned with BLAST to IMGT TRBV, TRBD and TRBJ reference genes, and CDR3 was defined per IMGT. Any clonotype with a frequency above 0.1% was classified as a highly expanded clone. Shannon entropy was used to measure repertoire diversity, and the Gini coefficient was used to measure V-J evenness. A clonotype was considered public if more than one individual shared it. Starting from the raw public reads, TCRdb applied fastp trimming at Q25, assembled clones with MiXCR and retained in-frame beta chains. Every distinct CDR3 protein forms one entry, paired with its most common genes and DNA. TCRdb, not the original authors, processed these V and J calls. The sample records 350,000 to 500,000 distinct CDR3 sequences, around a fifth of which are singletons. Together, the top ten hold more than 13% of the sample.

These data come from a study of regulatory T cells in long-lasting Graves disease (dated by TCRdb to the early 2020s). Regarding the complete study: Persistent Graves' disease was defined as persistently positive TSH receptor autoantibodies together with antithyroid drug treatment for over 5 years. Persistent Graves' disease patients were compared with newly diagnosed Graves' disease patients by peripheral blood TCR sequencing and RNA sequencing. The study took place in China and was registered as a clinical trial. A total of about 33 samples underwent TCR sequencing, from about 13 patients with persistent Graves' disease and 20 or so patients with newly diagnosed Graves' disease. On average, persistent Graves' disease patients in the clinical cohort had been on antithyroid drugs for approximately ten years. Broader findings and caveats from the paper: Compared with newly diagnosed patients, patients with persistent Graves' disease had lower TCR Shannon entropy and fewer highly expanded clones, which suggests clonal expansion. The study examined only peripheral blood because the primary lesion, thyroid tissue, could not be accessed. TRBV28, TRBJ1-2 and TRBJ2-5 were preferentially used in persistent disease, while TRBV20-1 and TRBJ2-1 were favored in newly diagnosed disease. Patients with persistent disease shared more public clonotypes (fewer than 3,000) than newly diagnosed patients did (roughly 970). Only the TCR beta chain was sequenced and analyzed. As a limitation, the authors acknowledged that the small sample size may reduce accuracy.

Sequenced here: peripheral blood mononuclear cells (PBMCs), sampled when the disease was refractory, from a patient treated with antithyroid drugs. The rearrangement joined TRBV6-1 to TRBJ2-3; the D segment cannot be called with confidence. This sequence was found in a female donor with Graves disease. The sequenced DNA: TGTGCCAGCAACCTGGGGAGCACAGATACGCAGTATTTT. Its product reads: CASNLGSTDTQYF.